This record concerns one T cell receptor beta chain sequence. Antigen: not known. Templates that were synthetic TCR analogs were spiked into each PCR. The method was immunoSEQ multiplex PCR; TCRdb's version includes in-frame clones alone and lacks a portion of them. The table records tens of thousands of clones, less than 90% of them present only once. This sample is drawn from a study of PD-L1 blockade in urothelial cancer. At the level of the study: Analyses used blood from 3 weeks (second dose) and 6 weeks after treatment start. Regarding the study as a whole: Durable benefit accompanied greater 3-week expansion of tumor-associated blood clones. Prediction of better survival came from below-median pretreatment blood TCR clonality.

CDR3 size: 13 residues. Trimming pared 0 bases from V and 1 base from J, leaving 3 bases between. Germline CDR1 is KGHSH and CDR2 is LQKENI. This rearrangement joins TRBV18 to TRBJ2-5, with D unclear. This TCR was sampled from a man aged 65-85 years with urothelial cancer. This specimen was PBMCs, taken around atezolizumab (anti-PD-L1) treatment. CDR3 nucleotides: TGTGCCAGCTCACCACCCCTCCAAGAGACCCAGTACTTC. Translating gives CASSPPLQETQYF.